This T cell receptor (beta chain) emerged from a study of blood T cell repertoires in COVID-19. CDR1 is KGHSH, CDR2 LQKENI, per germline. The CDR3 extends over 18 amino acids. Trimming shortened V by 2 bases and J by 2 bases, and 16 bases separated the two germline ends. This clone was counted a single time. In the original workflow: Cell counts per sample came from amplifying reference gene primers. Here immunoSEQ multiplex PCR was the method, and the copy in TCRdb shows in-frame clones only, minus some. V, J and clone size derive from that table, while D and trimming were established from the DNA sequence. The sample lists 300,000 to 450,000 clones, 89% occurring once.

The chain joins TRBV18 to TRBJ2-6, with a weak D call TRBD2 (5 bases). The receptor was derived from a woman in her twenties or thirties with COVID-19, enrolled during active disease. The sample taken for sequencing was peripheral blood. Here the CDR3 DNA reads TGTGCCAGCTCACCAGTCGGGGTAACTCAGGCTGGGGCCAACGTCCTGACTTTC. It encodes CASSPVGVTQAGANVLTF.